The clone carrying this TCR beta chain was seen once. The data belong to a study of blood T cell repertoires in COVID-19. Study details: Spain, Italy and the United States supplied samples that represented acute and convalescent COVID-19. PBMCs, B-cell-depleted T cells, or T cells were the source of the cDNA or gDNA that made up the material.

As processed by the authors: Quantification of nucleated cells was approximated via reference gene primer amplification. The repertoire was sequenced with immunoSEQ multiplex PCR; TCRdb's copy has only in-frame clones and lacks some. From that table come the V and J calls and clone size; the DNA was used to work out D and trimming. The sample has under 250,000 clones, about 89% seen once. V shed 2 bases, J shed 6 bases, and the junction held 6 bases outside the gene matches. This CDR3 is 15 amino acids long. The V gene's germline CDR1 is SEHNR and CDR2 FQNEAQ (reference sequence). Sequencing was carried out using peripheral blood. The TCR originated in a woman aged 40 to 49 with acute or convalescent COVID-19. This rearrangement joins TRBV7-9 to TRBJ2-1; 8 nucleotides match TRBD2. Here the CDR3 reads CASSLRAGEGNEQFF. The CDR3 DNA follows: TGTGCCAGCAGCTTAAGAGCGGGGGAGGGCAATGAGCAGTTCTTC.